Below, 8 T cell receptor beta chains from the same sample are listed, as sequenced in a study of post-analysis software for immune sequencing data. Regarding the study as a whole: The study found TRBV5-6, TRBV5-1 and TRBV20-1 among roughly 5 TRBV segments more frequent in patients than controls.

TCR beta cDNA libraries had unique molecular identifiers. Via MiXCR, TCRdb re-called the PCR reads, giving one row per CDR3 protein. The sample lists fewer than 600,000 distinct CDR3 sequences; approximately 46% were seen once. No antigens are known for them. The sequenced sample consisted of blood. These receptor sequences come from a girl aged 5-17 years with multiple sclerosis.

The J gene is TRBJ2-5, the V gene TRBV5-1, with 9 bases fitting TRBD1. V was pared by 0 bases and J by 5 bases, with 11 bases of the junction left unmatched. The CDR3 is made up of 17 amino acids. Germline lookup yields CDR1 SGHRS and CDR2 YFSETQ. The CDR3 sequence: CASSLAQRTGAGETQYF. The CDR3 nucleotides are TGCGCCAGCAGCTTGGCCCAGCGGACAGGGGCGGGGGAGACCCAGTACTTC.

This clonotype was picked up one time. The V call is TRBV10-2, the J call TRBJ2-3; no definite D call. In germline, CDR1 is WSHSY, CDR2 SAAADI. Trimming took 2 bases from V and 4 from J, leaving 10 bases between them. This CDR3 has 14 amino acids. CDR3 nucleotides: TGCGCCAGCAGTGAGGGGGAAACTTCAGATACGCAGTATTTT. It translates to CASSEGETSDTQYF.

This clonotype was picked up a small number of times. The chain has TRBV10-3 and TRBJ1-5; D uncertain. Looked up from germline, CDR1 is ENHRY and CDR2 is SYGVKD. This CDR3 region has 14 residues. V shed 0 bases and J shed 10 bases, with 13 bases lying between them. The CDR3 DNA is TGTGCCATCAGTGAGTCTACCTCTAGGGATCCCCAGCATTTT. It encodes CAISESTSRDPQHF.

The V gene is TRBV18, the J gene TRBJ1-2, with 8 bases aligning to TRBD1. V was pared by 4 bases and J by 4 bases, with 8 bases of the junction left unmatched. CDR1 and CDR2 from the germline V gene are KGHSH and LQKENI. This CDR3 contains 15 residues. The CDR3: CASSQRDTGGYGYTF. CDR3 nucleotides: TGTGCCAGCTCACAGCGTGACACAGGGGGCTATGGCTACACCTTC.

The V call is TRBV28, the J call TRBJ2-1, with 8 bases matching TRBD1. The CDR3 covers 14 residues. Unmatched junction bases numbered 8, after V lost 5 bases and J lost 8 bases. The V gene's germline CDR1 is MDHEN and CDR2 SYDVKM. CDR3 protein: CASSGRTGLDEQFF. For the CDR3, the DNA is TGTGCCAGCAGTGGCAGGACAGGGTTGGATGAGCAGTTCTTC.

The chain carries TRBV28 and TRBJ2-5, with TRBD1 as a possible D gene (6 bases). Germline CDR1 is MDHEN and CDR2 is SYDVKM. The CDR3 runs 12 residues. The V gene lost 9 bases and the J gene lost 5 bases, with 13 bases spanning the gap. The CDR3, as DNA: TGTGCCAGTTACACAGGGTTTGAGACCCAGTACTTC. Residues: CASYTGFETQYF.

This clonotype appeared a single time. V is TRBV7-6 and J is TRBJ2-2, with a tentative D call TRBD2 (6 bases). Germline V CDR1 and CDR2: SGHVS, FNYEAQ. This CDR3 has 17 amino acids. The V and J ends lost 1 base and 5 bases respectively, with 17 bases between them. Here the CDR3 DNA reads TGTGCCAGCAGCTTAGTCTTGGTGGGGGGTCGTACCGGGGAGCTGTTTTTT. Translated, it gives CASSLVLVGGRTGELFF.

The V call is TRBV28, the J call TRBJ2-7; 7 bases fit TRBD1. V was pared by 0 bases and J by 0 bases, with 5 bases of the junction left unmatched. Germline V gene lookup returns CDR1 MDHEN and CDR2 SYDVKM. This CDR3 has 16 residues. Written as DNA, the CDR3 is TGTGCCAGCAGTTTATGGGCGACAGGGAGCTCCTACGAGCAGTACTTC. It translates to CASSLWATGSSYEQYF.